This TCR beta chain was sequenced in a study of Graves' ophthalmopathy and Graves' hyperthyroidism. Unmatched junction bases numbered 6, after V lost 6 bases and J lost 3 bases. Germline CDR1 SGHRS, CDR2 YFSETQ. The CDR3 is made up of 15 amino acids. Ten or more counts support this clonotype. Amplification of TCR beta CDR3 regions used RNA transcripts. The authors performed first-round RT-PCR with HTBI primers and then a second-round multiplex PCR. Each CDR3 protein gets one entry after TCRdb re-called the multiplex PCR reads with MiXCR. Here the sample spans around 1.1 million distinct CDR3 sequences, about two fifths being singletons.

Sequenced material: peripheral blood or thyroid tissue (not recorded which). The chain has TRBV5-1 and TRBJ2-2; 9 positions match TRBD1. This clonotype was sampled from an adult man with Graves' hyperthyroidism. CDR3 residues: CASTGTGHDTGELFF. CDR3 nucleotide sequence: TGCGCCAGCACCGGGACAGGGCACGACACCGGGGAGCTGTTTTTT.